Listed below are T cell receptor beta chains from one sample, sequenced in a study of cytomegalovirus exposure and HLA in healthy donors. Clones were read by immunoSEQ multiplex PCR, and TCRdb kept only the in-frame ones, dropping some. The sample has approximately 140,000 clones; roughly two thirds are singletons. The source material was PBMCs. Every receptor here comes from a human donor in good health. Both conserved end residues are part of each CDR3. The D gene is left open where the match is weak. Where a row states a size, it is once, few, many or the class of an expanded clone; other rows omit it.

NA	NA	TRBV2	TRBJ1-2	CASSERGTSTGYTF	TGTGCCAGCAGTGAGCGGGGGACATCCACTGGCTACACCTTC
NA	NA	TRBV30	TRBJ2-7	CAWSRPPGPGAEQYF	TGTGCCTGGAGTCGACCCCCGGGTCCAGGGGCCGAGCAGTACTTC
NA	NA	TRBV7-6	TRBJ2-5	CASSLDGNRGTQYF	TGTGCCAGCAGCTTGGATGGAAACCGAGGGACCCAGTACTTC
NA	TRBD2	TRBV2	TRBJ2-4	CASGGGIAKNIQYF	TGTGCCAGCGGGGGGGGGATAGCCAAAAACATTCAGTACTTC
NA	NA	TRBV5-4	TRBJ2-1	CASSSPTSIDEQFF	TGTGCCAGCAGCAGCCCCACTAGCATCGATGAGCAGTTCTTC
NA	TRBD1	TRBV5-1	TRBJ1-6	CASSLRQGGSPLHF	TGCGCCAGCAGCTTACGACAGGGCGGGTCACCCCTCCACTTT
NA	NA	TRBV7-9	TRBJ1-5	CASSQGRDNQPQHF	TGTGCCAGCAGCCAGGGCAGAGATAATCAGCCCCAGCATTTT
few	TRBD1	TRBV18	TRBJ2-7	CASSPPGQGVHSYEQYF	TGTGCCAGCTCACCACCGGGACAGGGGGTCCACTCCTACGAGCAGTACTTC
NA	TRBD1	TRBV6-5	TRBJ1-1	CASSRGQFSEAFF	TGTGCCAGCAGTCGGGGACAGTTTTCTGAAGCTTTCTTT
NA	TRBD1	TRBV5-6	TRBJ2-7	CASSIGTGWAYEQYF	TGTGCCAGCAGCATCGGGACAGGGTGGGCCTACGAGCAGTACTTC
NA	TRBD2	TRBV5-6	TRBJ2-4	CASSSTYSGRATKNIQYF	TGTGCCAGCAGCTCCACCTATAGCGGGAGGGCCACCAAAAACATTCAGTACTTC
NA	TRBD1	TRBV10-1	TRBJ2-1	CASSDLDRVPFF	TGCGCCAGCAGTGATCTGGACAGGGTACCGTTCTTC
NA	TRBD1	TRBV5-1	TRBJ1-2	CASSTDRVGYTF	TGCGCCAGCAGCACCGACAGGGTCGGCTACACCTTC
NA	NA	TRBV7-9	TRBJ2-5	CASSLISKETQYF	TGTGCCAGCAGCTTAATAAGCAAAGAGACCCAGTACTTC
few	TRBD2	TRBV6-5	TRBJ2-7	CATSREAGASYEQYF	TGTGCCACGAGCCGAGAAGCGGGGGCATCCTACGAGCAGTACTTC
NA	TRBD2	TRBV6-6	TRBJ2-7	CASSFLIAGGTLGF	TGTGCCAGCAGTTTTTTAATAGCGGGAGGGACTTTGGGCTTC
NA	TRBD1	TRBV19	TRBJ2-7	CASSMEGQGEYEQYF	TGTGCCAGTAGTATGGAGGGACAGGGGGAGTACGAGCAGTACTTC
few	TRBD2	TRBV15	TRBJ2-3	CATRPGGVTDTQYF	TGTGCCACCAGGCCGGGGGGAGTAACAGATACGCAGTATTTT
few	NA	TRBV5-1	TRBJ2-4	CASSLEGARDIQYF	TGCGCCAGCAGCTTGGAAGGGGCTAGGGACATTCAGTACTTC
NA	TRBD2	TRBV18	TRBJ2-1	CASSPLGGGKNEQFF	TGTGCCAGCTCACCACTCGGGGGAGGGAAGAATGAGCAGTTCTTC
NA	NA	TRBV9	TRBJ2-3	CASSAFRTDTQYF	TGTGCCAGCAGCGCATTCCGCACAGATACGCAGTATTTT
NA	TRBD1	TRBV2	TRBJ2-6	CASRVGQGNVLTF	TGTGCCAGCAGAGTAGGACAGGGGAACGTCCTGACTTTC
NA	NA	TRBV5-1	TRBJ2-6	CASSSGASSGANVLTF	TGCGCCAGCAGCTCAGGGGCATCCTCTGGGGCCAACGTCCTGACTTTC
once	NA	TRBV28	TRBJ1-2	CASSLIAGQSYGYTF	TGTGCCAGCAGTTTGATCGCAGGGCAGAGCTATGGCTACACCTTC
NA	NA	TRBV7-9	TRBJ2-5	CASSPGIGPQETQYF	TGTGCCAGCAGCCCCGGGATCGGCCCACAAGAGACCCAGTACTTC
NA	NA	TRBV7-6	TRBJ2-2	CASGRQTTGELFF	TGTGCCAGCGGGCGACAGACCACCGGGGAGCTGTTTTTT
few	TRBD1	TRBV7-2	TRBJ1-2	CASTTRNPGQSYGYTF	TGTGCCAGCACAACCAGAAATCCGGGACAGAGCTATGGCTACACCTTC
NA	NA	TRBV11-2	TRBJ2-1	CASSPLRGSNNEQFF	TGTGCCAGCAGCCCACTCCGGGGGTCTAACAATGAGCAGTTCTTC
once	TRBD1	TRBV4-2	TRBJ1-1	CASSQEGTGPEAFF	TGTGCCAGCAGCCAAGAAGGGACAGGCCCTGAAGCTTTCTTT
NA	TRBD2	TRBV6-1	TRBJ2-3	CASSDPTSGSTDTQYF	TGTGCCAGCAGTGATCCGACTAGCGGGTCCACAGATACGCAGTATTTT
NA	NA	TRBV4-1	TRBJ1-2	CASSPPTEEFNYGYTF	TGCGCCAGCAGCCCCCCGACAGAGGAGTTTAACTATGGCTACACCTTC
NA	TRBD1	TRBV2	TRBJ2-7	CASRQTSDRVYEQYF	TGTGCCAGCAGGCAAACTTCGGACAGGGTCTACGAGCAGTACTTC
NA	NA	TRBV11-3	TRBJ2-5	CASSNRDSKGQETQYF	TGTGCCAGCAGCAACCGGGACTCAAAGGGCCAAGAGACCCAGTACTTC
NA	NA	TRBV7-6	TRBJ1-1	CASSLGGGGTEAFF	TGTGCCAGCAGCCTAGGGGGGGGCGGCACTGAAGCTTTCTTT
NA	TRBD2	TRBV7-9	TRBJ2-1	CASSPIAGVYNEQFF	TGTGCCAGCAGCCCCATAGCGGGGGTGTACAATGAGCAGTTCTTC
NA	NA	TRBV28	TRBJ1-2	CASSLRGLDGYTF	TGTGCCAGCAGTTTACGGGGACTCGATGGCTACACCTTC
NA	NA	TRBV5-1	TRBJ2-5	CASSKGGVQETQYF	TGCGCCAGCAGCAAAGGCGGGGTTCAAGAGACCCAGTACTTC